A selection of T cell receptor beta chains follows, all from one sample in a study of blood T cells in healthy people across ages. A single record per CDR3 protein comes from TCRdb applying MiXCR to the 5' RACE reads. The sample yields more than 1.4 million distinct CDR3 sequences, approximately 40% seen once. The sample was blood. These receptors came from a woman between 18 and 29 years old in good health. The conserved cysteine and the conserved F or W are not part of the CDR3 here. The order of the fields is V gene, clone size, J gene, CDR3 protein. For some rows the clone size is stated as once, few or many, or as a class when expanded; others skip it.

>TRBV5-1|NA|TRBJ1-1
ASSWTERVDTEAF
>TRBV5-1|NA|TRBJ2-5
ASSLLPRGIQGEQETQY
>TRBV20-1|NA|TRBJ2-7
SATLAATYEQY
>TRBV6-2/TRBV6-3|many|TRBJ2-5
ASSSLAGGKETQY
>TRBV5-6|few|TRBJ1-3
ASSSRREDSGNTIY
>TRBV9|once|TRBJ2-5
ASSANQLQETQY
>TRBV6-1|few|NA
ASSELAGAAYEQY
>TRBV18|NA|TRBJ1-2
ASSPPNQDYGYT
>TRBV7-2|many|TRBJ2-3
ASSSRGGDTQY
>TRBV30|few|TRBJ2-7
AWRGTSWSSEQY
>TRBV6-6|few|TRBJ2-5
AANWDRQETQY
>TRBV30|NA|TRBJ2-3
AWSTGWGDTQY
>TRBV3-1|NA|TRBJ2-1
ASSQAPRSSYNEQF
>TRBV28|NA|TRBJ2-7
ASSHAGVGRWYEQY
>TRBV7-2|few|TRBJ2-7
ASSLGAESSYEQY
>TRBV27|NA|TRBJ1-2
ASSLLGTGTSEDYT
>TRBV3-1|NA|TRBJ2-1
ASSQGLAYEQF
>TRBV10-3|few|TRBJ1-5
AISESKGNQPQH
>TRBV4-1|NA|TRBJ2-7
ASSQEPGAIEQY
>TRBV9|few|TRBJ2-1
ASSPQLAGGYNEQF
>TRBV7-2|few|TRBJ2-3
ASSLLPQAQY
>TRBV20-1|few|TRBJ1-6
SAPGTGYNSPLH
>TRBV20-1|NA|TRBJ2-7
SARDSTGLAHSYEQY
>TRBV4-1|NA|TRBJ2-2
ASSQEALRVGTGELF
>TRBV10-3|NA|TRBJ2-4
AISTTGVETRY
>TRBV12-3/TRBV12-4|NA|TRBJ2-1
ASISGLAGVGEQF
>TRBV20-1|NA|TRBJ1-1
SARPQGQVNTEAF
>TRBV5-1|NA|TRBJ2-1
ASSAYSLYNEQL
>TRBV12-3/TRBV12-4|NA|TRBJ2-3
VSSRTGAVGNTQY
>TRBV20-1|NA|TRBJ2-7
SASRREGAYEQY
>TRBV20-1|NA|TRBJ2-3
SVRPGGGDTQY
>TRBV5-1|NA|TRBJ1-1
ASSTDRVGEAF
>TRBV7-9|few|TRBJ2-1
ASSPGSGRSYNEQF
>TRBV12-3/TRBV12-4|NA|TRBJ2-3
ASRKSGGGDTQY
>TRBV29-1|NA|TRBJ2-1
SLSGGGTYNEQF
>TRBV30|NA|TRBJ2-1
AHARNSANEQF
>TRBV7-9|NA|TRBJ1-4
ASSLVTREPEKLF
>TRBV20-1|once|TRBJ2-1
SARTPGSGSSYEQF
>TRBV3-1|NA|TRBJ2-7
ASRGGAVGEQY
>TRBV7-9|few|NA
ASSTGTGYYEQY
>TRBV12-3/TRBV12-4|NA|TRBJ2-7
ASSLVRRDHEQY